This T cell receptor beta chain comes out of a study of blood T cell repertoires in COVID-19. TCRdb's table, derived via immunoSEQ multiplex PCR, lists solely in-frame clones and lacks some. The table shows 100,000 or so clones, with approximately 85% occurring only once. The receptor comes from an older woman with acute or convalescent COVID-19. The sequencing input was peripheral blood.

The CDR3 sequence is CASSQDRRGTIRPDNSPLHF. Here the CDR3 DNA reads TGTGCCAGCAGCCAAGATCGGAGGGGGACTATAAGGCCGGATAATTCACCCCTCCACTTT. The chain carries TRBV4-2 and TRBJ1-6; possible D gene TRBD1, 6 bases. Between the trimmed V and J ends, which lost 0 bases and 5 bases, there was a span of 23 bases. From germline, CDR1 is LGHNA and CDR2 YNFKEQ. CDR3 length: 20 amino acids.